This TCR beta chain was identified in a study of blood T cells in healthy people across ages. Broader study findings: Long-lived donors carried more naive CD4+ cells and greater diversity than aged donors. Across the age range, TCR beta diversity per million T cells fell in a roughly linear way.

Germline V lookup: CDR1 MNHEY, CDR2 SVGAGI. V was pared by 2 bases and J by 2 bases, with 25 bases between. The CDR3 is made up of 20 amino acids. PCR was performed a second time for about 7 to 12 cycles using a sample-barcoded 5' primer and a J-beta primer mix. TCRdb passed the 5' RACE reads through MiXCR, listing each CDR3 protein once. Found here are about a million distinct CDR3 sequences, roughly 50% of them singletons; the top ten hold about a fifth. Turning to this clonotype: Its antigen is as yet unknown.

Each of the donors had roughly 10 milliliters of peripheral blood drawn into EDTA-treated Vacutainer tubes. This receptor was taken from a woman aged 55-70 years in good health. J is TRBJ2-4 and V is TRBV6-5; a weak D match, TRBD1 (6 bases). The sequenced material came from blood. For the CDR3, the DNA is TGTGCCAGCAGTTACGGGGGCGGTTCCGGGACACCGTCTCCCAAAAACATTCAGTACTTC. Protein: CASSYGGGSGTPSPKNIQYF.